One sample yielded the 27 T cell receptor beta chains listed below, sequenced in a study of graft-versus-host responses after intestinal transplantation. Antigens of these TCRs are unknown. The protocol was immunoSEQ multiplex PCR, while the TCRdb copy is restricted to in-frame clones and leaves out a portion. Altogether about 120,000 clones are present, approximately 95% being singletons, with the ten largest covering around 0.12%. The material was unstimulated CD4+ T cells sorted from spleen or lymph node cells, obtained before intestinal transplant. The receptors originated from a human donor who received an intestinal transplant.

CDR3 amino acids: CASSLRVGETQYF. Written as DNA, the CDR3 is TGCGCCAGCAGCTTGAGAGTAGGGGAGACCCAGTACTTC. The rearrangement links TRBV5-1 to TRBJ2-5; no clear D. CDR1 and CDR2 from the germline V gene are SGHRS and YFSETQ. V lost 1 base to trimming and J lost 5 bases, with 9 bases between them. CDR3 length: 13 amino acids. Complete variable domain (other parts from reference TRBV5-1 and TRBJ2-5): KAGVTQTPRYLIKTRGQQVTLSCSPISGHRSVSWYQQTPGQGLQFLFEYFSETQRNKGNFPGRFSGRQFSNSRSEMNVSTLELGDSALYLCASSLRVGETQYFGPGTRLLVL.

The CDR3 here is CASSPGAGGLGNRQFF. CDR3 DNA sequence: TGTGCCAGCAGCCCCGGGGCAGGGGGCTTGGGGAATCGTCAGTTCTTC. The chain has TRBV7-9 and TRBJ2-1, with 8 bases identical to TRBD1. The J segment lost 13 bases and the V segment lost 5 bases, leaving 19 bases of the junction unmatched. Germline loops: CDR1 SEHNR, CDR2 FQNEAQ (reference sequence). The CDR3 covers 16 residues.

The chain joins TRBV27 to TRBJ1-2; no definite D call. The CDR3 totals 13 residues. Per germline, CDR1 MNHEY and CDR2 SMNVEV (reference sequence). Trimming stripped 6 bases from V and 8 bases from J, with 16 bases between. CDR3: CASRNDPPGGYTF. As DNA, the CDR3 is TGTGCCAGCAGAAACGACCCTCCGGGGGGCTACACCTTC.

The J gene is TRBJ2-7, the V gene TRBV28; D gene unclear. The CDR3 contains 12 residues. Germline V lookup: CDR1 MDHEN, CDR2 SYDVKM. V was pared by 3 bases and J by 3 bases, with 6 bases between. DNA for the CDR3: TGTGCCAGCAGTTTCACACTCTACGAGCAGTACTTC. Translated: CASSFTLYEQYF.

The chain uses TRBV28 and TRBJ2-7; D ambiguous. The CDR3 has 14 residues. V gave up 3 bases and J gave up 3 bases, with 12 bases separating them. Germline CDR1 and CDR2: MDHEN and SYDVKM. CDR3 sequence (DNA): TGTGCCAGCAGTTTTTTGGGCAGTAACTACGAGCAGTACTTC. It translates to CASSFLGSNYEQYF.

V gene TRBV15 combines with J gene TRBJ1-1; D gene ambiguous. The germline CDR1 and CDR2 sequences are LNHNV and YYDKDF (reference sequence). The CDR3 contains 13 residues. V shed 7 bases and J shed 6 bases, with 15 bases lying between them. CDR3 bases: TGTGCCACCACCCCCCGAAAGAGGGCTGAAGCTTTCTTT. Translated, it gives CATTPRKRAEAFF.

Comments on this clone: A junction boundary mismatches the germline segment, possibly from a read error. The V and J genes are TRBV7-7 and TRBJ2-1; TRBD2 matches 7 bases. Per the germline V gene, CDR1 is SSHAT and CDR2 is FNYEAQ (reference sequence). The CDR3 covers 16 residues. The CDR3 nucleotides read TGTGCTAGCAGCTTAGCGCCGGGGGGTTTGGTCAATGAGCAGTTCTTC. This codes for CASSLAPGGLVNEQFF. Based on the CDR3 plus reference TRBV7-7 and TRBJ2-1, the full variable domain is GAGVSQSPRYKVTKRGQDVTLRCDPISSHATLYWYQQALGQGPEFLTYFNYEAQPDKSGLPSDRFSAERPEGSISTLTIQRTEQRDSAMYRCASSLAPGGLVNEQFFGPGTRLTVL.

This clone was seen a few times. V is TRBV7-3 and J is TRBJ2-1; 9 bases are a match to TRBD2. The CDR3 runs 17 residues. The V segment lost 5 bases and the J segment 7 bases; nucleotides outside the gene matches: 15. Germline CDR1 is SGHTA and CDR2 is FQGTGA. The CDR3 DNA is TGTGCCAGCAGCCCCAAGGGCGGCGGGAGGGGGCTTAATGAGCAGTTCTTC. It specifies CASSPKGGGRGLNEQFF.

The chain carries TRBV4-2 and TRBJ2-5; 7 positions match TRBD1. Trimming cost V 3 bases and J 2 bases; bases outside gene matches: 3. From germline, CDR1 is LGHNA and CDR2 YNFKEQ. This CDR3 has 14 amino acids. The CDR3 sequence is CASSQAQGQETQYF. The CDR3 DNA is TGTGCCAGCAGCCAGGCACAGGGGCAAGAGACCCAGTACTTC.

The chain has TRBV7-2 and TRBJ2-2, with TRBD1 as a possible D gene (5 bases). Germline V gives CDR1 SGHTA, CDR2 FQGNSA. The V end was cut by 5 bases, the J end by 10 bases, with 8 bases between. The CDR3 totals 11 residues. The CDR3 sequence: CASSLDTELFF. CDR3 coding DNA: TGTGCCAGCAGCCTGGACACGGAGCTGTTTTTT.

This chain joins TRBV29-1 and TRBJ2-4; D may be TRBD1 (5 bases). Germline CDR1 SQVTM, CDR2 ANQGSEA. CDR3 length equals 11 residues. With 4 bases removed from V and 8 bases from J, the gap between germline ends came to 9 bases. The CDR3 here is CSVVQGDIQYF. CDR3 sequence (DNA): TGCAGCGTTGTGCAGGGCGACATTCAGTACTTC.

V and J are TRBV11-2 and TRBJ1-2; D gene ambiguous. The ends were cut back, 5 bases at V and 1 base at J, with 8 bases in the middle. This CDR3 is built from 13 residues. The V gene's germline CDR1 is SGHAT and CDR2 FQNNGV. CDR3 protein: CASSPRLNYGYTF. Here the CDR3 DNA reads TGTGCCAGCAGCCCCAGGCTTAACTATGGCTACACCTTC.

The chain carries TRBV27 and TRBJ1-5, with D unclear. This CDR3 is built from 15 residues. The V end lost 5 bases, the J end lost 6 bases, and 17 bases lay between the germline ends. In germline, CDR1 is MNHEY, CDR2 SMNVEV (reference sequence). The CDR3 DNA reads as TGTGCCAGCAGTCGGGATCGGACGGAACCTCAGCCCCAGCATTTT. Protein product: CASSRDRTEPQPQHF.

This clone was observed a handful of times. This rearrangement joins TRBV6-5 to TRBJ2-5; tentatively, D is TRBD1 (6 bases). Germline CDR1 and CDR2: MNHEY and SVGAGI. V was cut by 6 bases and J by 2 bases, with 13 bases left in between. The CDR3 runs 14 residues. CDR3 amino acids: CASRPYGQQETQYF. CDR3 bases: TGTGCCAGCAGGCCATACGGACAGCAAGAGACCCAGTACTTC.

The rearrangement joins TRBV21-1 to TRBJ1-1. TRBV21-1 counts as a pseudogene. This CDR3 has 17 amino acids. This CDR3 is CASSCIIGYTIRTEAFF. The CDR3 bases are TGTGCCAGCAGCTGTATTATAGGCTACACAATTCGCACTGAAGCTTTCTTT.

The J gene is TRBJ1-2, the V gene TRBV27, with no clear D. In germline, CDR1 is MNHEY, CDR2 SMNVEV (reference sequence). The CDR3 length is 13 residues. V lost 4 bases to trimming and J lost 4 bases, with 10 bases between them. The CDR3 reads CASSSELGYGYTF. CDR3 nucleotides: TGTGCCAGCAGTTCCGAATTGGGCTATGGCTACACCTTC.

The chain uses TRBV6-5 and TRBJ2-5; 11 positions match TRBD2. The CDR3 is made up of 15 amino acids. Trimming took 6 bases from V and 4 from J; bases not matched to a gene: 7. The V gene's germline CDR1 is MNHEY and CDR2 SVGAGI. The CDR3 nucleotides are TGTGCCAGCAGCCTTTGGGGACTAGCGGCAGAGACCCAGTACTTC. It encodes CASSLWGLAAETQYF.

Here the CDR3 DNA reads TGCGCCAGCAGCCGTGGACTAGCCTTAGAGGAGCAGTTCTTC. This codes for CASSRGLALEEQFF. The chain carries TRBV5-1 and TRBJ2-1; 8 bases agree with TRBD2. Germline CDR1 SGHRS, CDR2 YFSETQ. Trimming took 4 bases from V and 10 from J; bases not matched to a gene: 10. The CDR3 has 14 amino acids.

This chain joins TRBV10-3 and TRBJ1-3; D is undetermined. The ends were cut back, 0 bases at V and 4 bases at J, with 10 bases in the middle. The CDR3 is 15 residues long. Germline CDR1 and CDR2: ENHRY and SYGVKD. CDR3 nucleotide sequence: TGTGCCATCAGTGAGTCAGGGCAGCCCGGAAACACCATATATTTT. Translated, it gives CAISESGQPGNTIYF.

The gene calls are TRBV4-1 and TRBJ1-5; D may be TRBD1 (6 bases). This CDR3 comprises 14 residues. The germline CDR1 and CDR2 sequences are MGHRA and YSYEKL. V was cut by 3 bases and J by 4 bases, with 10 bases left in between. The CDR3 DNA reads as TGCGCCAGCAGCCACCCGGACAGAAATCAGCCCCAGCATTTT. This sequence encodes CASSHPDRNQPQHF.

This CDR3 is CASSPGLSPEQFF. CDR3 bases: TGTGCCAGCAGCCCCGGCCTGAGTCCTGAGCAGTTCTTC. V and J are TRBV9 and TRBJ2-1; D call uncertain. This CDR3 has 13 residues. Germline V gene sequence: CDR1 SGDLS, CDR2 YYNGEE. The germline V and J ends were trimmed by 4 bases and 9 bases, with 14 bases remaining between them.

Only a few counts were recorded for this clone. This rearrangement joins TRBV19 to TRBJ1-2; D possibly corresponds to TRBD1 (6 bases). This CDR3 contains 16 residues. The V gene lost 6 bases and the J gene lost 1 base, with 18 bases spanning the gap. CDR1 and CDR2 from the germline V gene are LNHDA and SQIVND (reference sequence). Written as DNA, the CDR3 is TGTGCCAGTAGAACAGGACAGCGTATACTTAACTATGGCTACACCTTC. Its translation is CASRTGQRILNYGYTF.

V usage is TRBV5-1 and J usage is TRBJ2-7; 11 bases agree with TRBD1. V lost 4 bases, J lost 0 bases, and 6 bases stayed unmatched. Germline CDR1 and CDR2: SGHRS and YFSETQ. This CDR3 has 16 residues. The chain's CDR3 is CASSRTGGWTSYEQYF. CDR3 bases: TGCGCCAGCAGCCGGACAGGGGGCTGGACCTCCTACGAGCAGTACTTC.

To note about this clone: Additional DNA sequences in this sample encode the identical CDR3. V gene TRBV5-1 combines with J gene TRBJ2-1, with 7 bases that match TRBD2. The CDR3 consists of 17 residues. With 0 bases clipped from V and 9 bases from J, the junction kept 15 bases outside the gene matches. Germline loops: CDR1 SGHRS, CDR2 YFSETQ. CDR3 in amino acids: CASSLGPSREYLTEQFF. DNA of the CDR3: TGCGCCAGCAGCTTGGGTCCATCGCGGGAGTATCTTACTGAGCAGTTCTTC. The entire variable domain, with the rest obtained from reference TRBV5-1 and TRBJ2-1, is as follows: KAGVTQTPRYLIKTRGQQVTLSCSPISGHRSVSWYQQTPGQGLQFLFEYFSETQRNKGNFPGRFSGRQFSNSRSEMNVSTLELGDSALYLCASSLGPSREYLTEQFFGPGTRLTVL.

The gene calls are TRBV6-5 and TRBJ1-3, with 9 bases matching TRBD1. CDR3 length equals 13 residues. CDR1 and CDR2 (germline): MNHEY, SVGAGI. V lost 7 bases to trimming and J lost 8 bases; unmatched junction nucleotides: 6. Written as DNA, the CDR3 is TGTGCCAGCAAAGACAGGGGGTTGGACACCATATATTTT. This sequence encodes CASKDRGLDTIYF.

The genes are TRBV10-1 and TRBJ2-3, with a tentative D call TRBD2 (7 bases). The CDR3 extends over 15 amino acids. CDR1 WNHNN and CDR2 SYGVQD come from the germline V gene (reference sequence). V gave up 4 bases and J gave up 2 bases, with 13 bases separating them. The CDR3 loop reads CASSGGLAVTDTQYF. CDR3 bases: TGCGCCAGCAGTGGGGGGCTAGCGGTCACAGATACGCAGTATTTT.

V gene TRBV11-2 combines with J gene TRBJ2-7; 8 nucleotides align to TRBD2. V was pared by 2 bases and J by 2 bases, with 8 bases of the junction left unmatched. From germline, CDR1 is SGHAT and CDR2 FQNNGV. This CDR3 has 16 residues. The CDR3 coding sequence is TGTGCCAGCAGCTTACGGACTAGCCAGGCTCCCTACGAGCAGTACTTC. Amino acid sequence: CASSLRTSQAPYEQYF.